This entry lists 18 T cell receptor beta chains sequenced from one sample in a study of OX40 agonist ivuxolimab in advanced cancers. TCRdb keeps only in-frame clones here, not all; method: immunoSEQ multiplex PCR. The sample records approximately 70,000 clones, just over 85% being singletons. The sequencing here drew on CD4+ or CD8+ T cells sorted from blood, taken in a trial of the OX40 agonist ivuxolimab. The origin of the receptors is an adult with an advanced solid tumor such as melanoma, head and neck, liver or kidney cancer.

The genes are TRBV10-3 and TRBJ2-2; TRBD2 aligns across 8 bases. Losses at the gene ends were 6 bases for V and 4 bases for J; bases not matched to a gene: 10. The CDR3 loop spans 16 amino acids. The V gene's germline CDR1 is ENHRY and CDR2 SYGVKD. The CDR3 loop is CAIRPGRAGGTGELFF. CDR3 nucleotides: TGTGCCATCAGACCTGGTCGGGCGGGGGGCACCGGGGAGCTGTTTTTT.

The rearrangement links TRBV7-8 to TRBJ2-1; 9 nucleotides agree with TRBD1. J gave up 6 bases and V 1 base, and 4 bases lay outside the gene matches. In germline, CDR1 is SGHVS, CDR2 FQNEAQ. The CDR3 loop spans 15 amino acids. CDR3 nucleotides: TGTGCCAGCAGCTTAGGGACAGGGGATTTCAATGAGCAGTTCTTC. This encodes CASSLGTGDFNEQFF.

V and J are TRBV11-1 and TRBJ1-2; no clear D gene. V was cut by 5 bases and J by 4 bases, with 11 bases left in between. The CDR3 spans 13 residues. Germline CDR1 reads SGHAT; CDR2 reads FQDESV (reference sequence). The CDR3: CASSPGRPYGYTF. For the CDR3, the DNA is TGTGCCAGCAGCCCCGGACGGCCCTATGGCTACACCTTC.

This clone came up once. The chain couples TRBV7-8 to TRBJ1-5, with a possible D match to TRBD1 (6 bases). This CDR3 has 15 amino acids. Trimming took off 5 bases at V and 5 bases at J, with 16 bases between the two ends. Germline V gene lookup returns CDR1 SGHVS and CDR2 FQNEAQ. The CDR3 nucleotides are TGTGCCAGCAGCCCCCGGGGGCGGGGGGATCAGCCCCAGCATTTT. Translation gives CASSPRGRGDQPQHF.

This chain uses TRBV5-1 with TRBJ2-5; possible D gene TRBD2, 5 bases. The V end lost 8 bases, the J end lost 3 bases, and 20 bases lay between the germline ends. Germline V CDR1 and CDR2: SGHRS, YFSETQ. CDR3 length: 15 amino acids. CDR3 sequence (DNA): TGCGCCAGTAAACCGGGATATCGAACTGAAGAGACCCAGTACTTC. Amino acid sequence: CASKPGYRTEETQYF.

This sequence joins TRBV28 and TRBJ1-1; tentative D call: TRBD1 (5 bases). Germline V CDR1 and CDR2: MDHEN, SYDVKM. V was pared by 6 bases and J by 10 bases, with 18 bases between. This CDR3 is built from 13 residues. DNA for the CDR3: TGTGCCAGCAGCGGGGGACTTTACCTTGGAGCTTTCTTT. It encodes CASSGGLYLGAFF. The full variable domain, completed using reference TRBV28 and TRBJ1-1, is DVKVTQSSRYLVKRTGEKVFLECVQDMDHENMFWYRQDPGLGLRLIYFSYDVKMKEKGDIPEGYSVSREKKERFSLILESASTNQTSMYLCASSGGLYLGAFFGQGTRLTVV.

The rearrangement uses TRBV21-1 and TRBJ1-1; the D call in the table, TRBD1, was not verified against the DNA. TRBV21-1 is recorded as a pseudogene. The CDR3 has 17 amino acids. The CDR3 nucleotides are TGTGCCAGCAGTCCGGGACAGGGGGCCTATATGAACACTGAAGCTTTCTTT. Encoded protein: CASSPGQGAYMNTEAFF.

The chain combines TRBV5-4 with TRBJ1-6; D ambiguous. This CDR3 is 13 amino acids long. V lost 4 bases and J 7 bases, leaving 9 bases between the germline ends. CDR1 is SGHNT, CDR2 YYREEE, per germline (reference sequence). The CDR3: CASSQDENSPLHF. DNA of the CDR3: TGTGCCAGCAGCCAAGATGAAAATTCACCCCTCCACTTT.

In DNA form, the CDR3 reads TGCGCCAGCAGCTCCGGGCTAACTAGCAATCAGCCCCAGCATTTT. The encoded protein is CASSSGLTSNQPQHF. The V gene is TRBV5-1, the J gene TRBJ1-5; D unresolved. V shed 3 bases and J shed 0 bases, with 10 bases lying between them. The CDR3 spans 15 residues. Germline assignment: CDR1 SGHRS and CDR2 YFSETQ.

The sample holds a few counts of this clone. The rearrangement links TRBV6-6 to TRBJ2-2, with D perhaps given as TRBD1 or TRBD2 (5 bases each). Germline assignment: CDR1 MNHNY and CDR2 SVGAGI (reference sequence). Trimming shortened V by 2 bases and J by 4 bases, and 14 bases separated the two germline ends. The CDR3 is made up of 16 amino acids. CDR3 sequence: CASSYHTGLGTGELFF. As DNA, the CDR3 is TGTGCCAGCAGTTACCATACGGGGCTCGGCACCGGGGAGCTGTTTTTT.

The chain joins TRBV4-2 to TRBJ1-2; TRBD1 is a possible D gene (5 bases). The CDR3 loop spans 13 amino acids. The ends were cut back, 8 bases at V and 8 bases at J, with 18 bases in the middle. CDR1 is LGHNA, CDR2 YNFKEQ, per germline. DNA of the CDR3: TGTGCCAGCGGCACAGGTGCCCGGGAGGGCTACACCTTC. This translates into CASGTGAREGYTF.

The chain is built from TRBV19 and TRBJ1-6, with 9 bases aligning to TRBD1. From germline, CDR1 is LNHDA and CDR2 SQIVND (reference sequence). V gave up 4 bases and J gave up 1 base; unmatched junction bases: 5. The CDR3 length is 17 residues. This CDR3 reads CASSTDRGSSYNSPLHF. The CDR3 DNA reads TGTGCCAGTAGTACCGACAGGGGGTCGTCCTATAATTCACCCCTCCACTTT. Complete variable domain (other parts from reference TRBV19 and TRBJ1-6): DGGITQSPKYLFRKEGQNVTLSCEQNLNHDAMYWYRQDPGQGLRLIYYSQIVNDFQKGDIAEGYSVSREKKESFPLTVTSAQKNPTAFYLCASSTDRGSSYNSPLHFGNGTRLTVT.

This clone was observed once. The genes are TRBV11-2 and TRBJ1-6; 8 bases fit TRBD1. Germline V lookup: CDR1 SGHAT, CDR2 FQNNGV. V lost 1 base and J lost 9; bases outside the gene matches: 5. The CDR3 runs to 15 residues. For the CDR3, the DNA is TGTGCCAGCAGCTTAGGGACAGGGTTAGGTTCACCCCTCCACTTT. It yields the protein CASSLGTGLGSPLHF.

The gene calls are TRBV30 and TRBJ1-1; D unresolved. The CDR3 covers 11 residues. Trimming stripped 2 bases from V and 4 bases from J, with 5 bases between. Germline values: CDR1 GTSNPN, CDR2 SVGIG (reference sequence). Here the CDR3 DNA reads TGTGCCTGGAGTCCGGTCACTGAAGCTTTCTTT. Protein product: CAWSPVTEAFF.

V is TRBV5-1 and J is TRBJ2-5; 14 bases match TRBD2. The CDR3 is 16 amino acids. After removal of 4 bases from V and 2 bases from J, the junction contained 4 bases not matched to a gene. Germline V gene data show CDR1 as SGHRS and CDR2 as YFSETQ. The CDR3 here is CASSLGTSGRQETQYF. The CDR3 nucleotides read TGCGCCAGCAGCCTGGGGACTAGCGGGAGACAAGAGACCCAGTACTTC.

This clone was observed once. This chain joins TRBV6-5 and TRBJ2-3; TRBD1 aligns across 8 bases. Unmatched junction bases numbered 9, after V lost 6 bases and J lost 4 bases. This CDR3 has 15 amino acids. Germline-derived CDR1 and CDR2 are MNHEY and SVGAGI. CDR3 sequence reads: CASSISGQAPDTQYF. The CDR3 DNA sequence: TGTGCCAGCAGCATCTCGGGACAGGCCCCAGATACGCAGTATTTT.

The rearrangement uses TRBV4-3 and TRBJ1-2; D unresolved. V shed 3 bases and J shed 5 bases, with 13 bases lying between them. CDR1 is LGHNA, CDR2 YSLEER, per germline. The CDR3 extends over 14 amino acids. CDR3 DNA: TGCGCCAGCAGCCAGGACCGGGTAGGGTATGGCTACACCTTC. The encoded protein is CASSQDRVGYGYTF.

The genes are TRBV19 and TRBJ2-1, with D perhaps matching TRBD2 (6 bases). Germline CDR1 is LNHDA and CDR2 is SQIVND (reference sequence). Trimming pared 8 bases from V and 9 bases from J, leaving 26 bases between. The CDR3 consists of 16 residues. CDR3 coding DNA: TGTGCCAGTGGGGGATTGAGGGGAGGTCTACAGGTTGAGCAGTTCTTC. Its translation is CASGGLRGGLQVEQFF.